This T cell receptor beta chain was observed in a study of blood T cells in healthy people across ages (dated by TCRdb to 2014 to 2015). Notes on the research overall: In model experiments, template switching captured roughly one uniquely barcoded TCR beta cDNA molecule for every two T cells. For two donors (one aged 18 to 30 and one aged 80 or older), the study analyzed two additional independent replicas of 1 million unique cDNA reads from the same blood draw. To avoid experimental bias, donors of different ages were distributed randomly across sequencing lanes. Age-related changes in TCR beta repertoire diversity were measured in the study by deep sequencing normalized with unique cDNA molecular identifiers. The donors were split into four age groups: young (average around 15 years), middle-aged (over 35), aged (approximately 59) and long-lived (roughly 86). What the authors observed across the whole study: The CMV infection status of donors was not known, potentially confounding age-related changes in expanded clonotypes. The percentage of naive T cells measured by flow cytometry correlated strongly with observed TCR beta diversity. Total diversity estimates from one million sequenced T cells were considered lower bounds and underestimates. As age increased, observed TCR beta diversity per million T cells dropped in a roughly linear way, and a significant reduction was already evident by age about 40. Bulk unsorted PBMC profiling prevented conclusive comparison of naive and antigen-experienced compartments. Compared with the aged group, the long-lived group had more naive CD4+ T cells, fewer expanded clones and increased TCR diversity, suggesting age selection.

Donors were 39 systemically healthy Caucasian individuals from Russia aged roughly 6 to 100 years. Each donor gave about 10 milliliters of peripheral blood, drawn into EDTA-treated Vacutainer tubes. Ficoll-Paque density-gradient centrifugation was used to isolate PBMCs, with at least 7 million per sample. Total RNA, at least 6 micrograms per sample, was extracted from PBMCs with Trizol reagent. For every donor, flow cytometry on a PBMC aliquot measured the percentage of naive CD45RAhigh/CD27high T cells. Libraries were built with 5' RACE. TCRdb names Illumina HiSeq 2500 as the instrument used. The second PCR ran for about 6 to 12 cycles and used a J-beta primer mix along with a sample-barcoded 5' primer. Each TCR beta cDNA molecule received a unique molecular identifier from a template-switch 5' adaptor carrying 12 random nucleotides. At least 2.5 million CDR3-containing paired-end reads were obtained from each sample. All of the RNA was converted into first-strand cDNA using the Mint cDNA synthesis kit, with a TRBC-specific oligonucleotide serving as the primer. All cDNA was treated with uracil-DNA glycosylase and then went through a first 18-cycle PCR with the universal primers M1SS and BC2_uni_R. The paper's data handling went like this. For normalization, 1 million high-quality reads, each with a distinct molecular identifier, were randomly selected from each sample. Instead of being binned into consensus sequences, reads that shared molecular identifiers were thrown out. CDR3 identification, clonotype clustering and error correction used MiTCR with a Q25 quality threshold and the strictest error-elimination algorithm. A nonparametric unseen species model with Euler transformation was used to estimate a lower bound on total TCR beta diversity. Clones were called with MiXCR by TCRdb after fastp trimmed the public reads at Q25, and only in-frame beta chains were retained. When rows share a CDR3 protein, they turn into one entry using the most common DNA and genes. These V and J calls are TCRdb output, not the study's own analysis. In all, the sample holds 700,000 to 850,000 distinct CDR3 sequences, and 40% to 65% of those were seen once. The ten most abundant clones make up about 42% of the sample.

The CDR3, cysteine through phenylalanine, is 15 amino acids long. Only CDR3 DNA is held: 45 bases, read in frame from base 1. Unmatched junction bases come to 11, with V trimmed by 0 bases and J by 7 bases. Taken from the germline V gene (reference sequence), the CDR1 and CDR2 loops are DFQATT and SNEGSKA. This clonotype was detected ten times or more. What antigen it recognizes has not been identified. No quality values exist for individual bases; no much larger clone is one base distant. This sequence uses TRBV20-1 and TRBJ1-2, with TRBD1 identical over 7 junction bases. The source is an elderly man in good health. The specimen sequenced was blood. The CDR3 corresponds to CSARDPLQGLGGYTF. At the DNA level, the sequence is TGCAGTGCTAGAGATCCTCTACAGGGGCTGGGTGGCTACACCTTC.